These T cell receptor beta chains were read from a single sample in a study of chemoradiotherapy in HPV16-positive cancers. Method: immunoSEQ multiplex PCR; TCRdb's copy keeps in-frame clones and lacks some. The sample shows approximately 9,000 clones, less than 75% of them seen only once. The source material was tumor tissue, sampled from a patient who underwent chemoradiotherapy. These receptors originate from a human donor with HPV-associated anogenital cancer. Both conserved end residues are part of each CDR3. Each record gives: D gene, clone size, J gene, V gene, CDR3 protein, CDR3 DNA. The D gene is left open where the match is weak. Rows may omit the clone size; those that give it use once, few, many or a size class.

d_call: TRBD2; clone_size: -; j_call: TRBJ2-3; v_call: TRBV5-1; cdr3_aa: CASSPTSGSTDTQYF; cdr3_nt: TGCGCCAGCAGCCCAACTAGCGGCAGCACAGATACGCAGTATTTT
d_call: -; clone_size: -; j_call: TRBJ1-1; v_call: TRBV14; cdr3_aa: CASSAYMNTEAFF; cdr3_nt: TGTGCCAGCAGCGCCTACATGAACACTGAAGCTTTCTTT
d_call: -; clone_size: -; j_call: TRBJ2-1; v_call: TRBV7-2; cdr3_aa: CASTSHPFSEQFF; cdr3_nt: TGTGCCAGCACCTCACATCCATTCAGTGAGCAGTTCTTC
d_call: TRBD2; clone_size: -; j_call: TRBJ2-1; v_call: TRBV11-3; cdr3_aa: CASSLGAGLAGDEQFF; cdr3_nt: TGTGCCAGCAGCTTAGGGGCGGGACTAGCGGGAGATGAGCAGTTCTTC
d_call: -; clone_size: few; j_call: TRBJ2-5; v_call: TRBV5-4; cdr3_aa: CASSPGVLLTQETQYF; cdr3_nt: TGTGCCAGCAGCCCTGGGGTGCTACTGACACAAGAGACCCAGTACTTC
d_call: -; clone_size: few; j_call: TRBJ2-7; v_call: TRBV5-4; cdr3_aa: CASSLDTSAGEQYF; cdr3_nt: TGTGCCAGCAGCTTGGATACCTCGGCGGGGGAGCAGTACTTC
d_call: -; clone_size: -; j_call: TRBJ2-5; v_call: TRBV27; cdr3_aa: CASSRRSGETQYF; cdr3_nt: TGTGCCAGCAGTCGACGCTCCGGGGAGACCCAGTACTTC
d_call: -; clone_size: once; j_call: TRBJ2-2; v_call: TRBV5-1; cdr3_aa: CASSLRDTGELFF; cdr3_nt: TGCGCCAGCAGCTTGAGGGACACCGGGGAGCTGTTTTTT
d_call: -; clone_size: -; j_call: TRBJ2-1; v_call: TRBV4-1; cdr3_aa: CASSQEGVYNEQFF; cdr3_nt: TGCGCCAGCAGCCAAGAGGGTGTATACAATGAGCAGTTCTTC
d_call: -; clone_size: -; j_call: TRBJ2-2; v_call: TRBV28; cdr3_aa: CASSTRGTGELFF; cdr3_nt: TGTGCCAGCAGTACGAGGGGCACCGGGGAGCTGTTTTTT
d_call: -; clone_size: -; j_call: TRBJ2-2; v_call: TRBV28; cdr3_aa: CASSPTQSNTGELFF; cdr3_nt: TGTGCCAGCAGTCCGACACAATCGAACACCGGGGAGCTGTTTTTT
d_call: TRBD1; clone_size: -; j_call: TRBJ1-1; v_call: TRBV27; cdr3_aa: CASRRTYRGTEAFF; cdr3_nt: TGTGCCAGCAGGAGGACCTACAGGGGAACTGAAGCTTTCTTT
d_call: -; clone_size: -; j_call: TRBJ2-7; v_call: TRBV2; cdr3_aa: CASSESAYEQYF; cdr3_nt: TGTGCCAGCAGTGAAAGCGCCTACGAGCAGTACTTC
d_call: -; clone_size: once; j_call: TRBJ2-4; v_call: TRBV5-6; cdr3_aa: CASSYRQTLAKNIQYF; cdr3_nt: TGTGCCAGCAGCTATCGACAGACCTTAGCCAAAAACATTCAGTACTTC
d_call: TRBD2; clone_size: -; j_call: TRBJ2-3; v_call: TRBV6-4; cdr3_aa: CASSDSTSGDTDTQYF; cdr3_nt: TGTGCCAGCAGTGACTCGACTAGCGGAGATACAGATACGCAGTATTTT
d_call: TRBD1; clone_size: -; j_call: TRBJ2-7; v_call: TRBV11-2; cdr3_aa: CASSFQGTGGYEQYF; cdr3_nt: TGTGCCAGCAGCTTCCAGGGTACAGGGGGCTACGAGCAGTACTTC
d_call: TRBD2; clone_size: -; j_call: TRBJ2-7; v_call: TRBV5-3; cdr3_aa: CARSIGGGTSGYEQYF; cdr3_nt: TGTGCCAGAAGCATAGGGGGGGGGACTAGCGGGTACGAGCAGTACTTC
d_call: TRBD1; clone_size: -; j_call: TRBJ1-2; v_call: TRBV27; cdr3_aa: CASSLRQGPYGYTF; cdr3_nt: TGTGCCAGCAGCCTGAGACAGGGCCCCTATGGCTACACCTTC
d_call: -; clone_size: -; j_call: TRBJ2-7; v_call: TRBV6-1; cdr3_aa: CASSEGDLSYEQYF; cdr3_nt: TGTGCCAGCAGTGAAGGGGACTTATCCTACGAGCAGTACTTC
d_call: -; clone_size: few; j_call: TRBJ2-7; v_call: TRBV4-1; cdr3_aa: CASSQDPVGHTYEQYF; cdr3_nt: TGCGCCAGCAGCCAAGATCCGGTGGGCCACACCTACGAGCAGTACTTC
d_call: -; clone_size: medium-sized; j_call: TRBJ1-2; v_call: TRBV5-1; cdr3_aa: CASSSGRVDDYGYTF; cdr3_nt: TGCGCCAGCAGCTCCGGCCGGGTCGACGACTATGGCTACACCTTC
d_call: TRBD2; clone_size: -; j_call: TRBJ2-5; v_call: TRBV5-4; cdr3_aa: CASSSTSAGETQYF; cdr3_nt: TGTGCCAGCAGCTCGACTAGCGCTGGAGAGACCCAGTACTTC
d_call: -; clone_size: -; j_call: TRBJ1-2; v_call: TRBV19; cdr3_aa: CASSPGSNYGYTF; cdr3_nt: TGTGCCAGTAGTCCGGGATCTAACTATGGCTACACCTTC
d_call: -; clone_size: -; j_call: TRBJ2-6; v_call: TRBV7-8; cdr3_aa: CASSLQGDGANVLTF; cdr3_nt: TGTGCCAGCAGCTTACAGGGTGATGGGGCCAACGTCCTGACTTTC
d_call: -; clone_size: -; j_call: TRBJ1-1; v_call: TRBV7-8; cdr3_aa: CASSPWGDTEAFF; cdr3_nt: TGTGCCAGCAGTCCATGGGGTGACACTGAAGCTTTCTTT
d_call: -; clone_size: -; j_call: TRBJ2-1; v_call: TRBV5-4; cdr3_aa: CASSLSGSVDRFF; cdr3_nt: TGTGCCAGCAGCTTGTCTGGAAGCGTGGATCGGTTCTTC
d_call: -; clone_size: -; j_call: TRBJ2-2; v_call: TRBV11-2; cdr3_aa: CASSLSPNTGELFF; cdr3_nt: TGTGCCAGCAGCTTATCCCCCAACACCGGGGAGCTGTTTTTT
d_call: -; clone_size: -; j_call: TRBJ1-5; v_call: TRBV6-1; cdr3_aa: CASSATDPNQPQHF; cdr3_nt: TGTGCCAGCAGTGCGACAGACCCCAATCAGCCCCAGCATTTT
d_call: TRBD1; clone_size: -; j_call: TRBJ2-5; v_call: TRBV2; cdr3_aa: CASSGQGEETQYF; cdr3_nt: TGTGCCAGCAGTGGACAGGGGGAGGAGACCCAGTACTTC